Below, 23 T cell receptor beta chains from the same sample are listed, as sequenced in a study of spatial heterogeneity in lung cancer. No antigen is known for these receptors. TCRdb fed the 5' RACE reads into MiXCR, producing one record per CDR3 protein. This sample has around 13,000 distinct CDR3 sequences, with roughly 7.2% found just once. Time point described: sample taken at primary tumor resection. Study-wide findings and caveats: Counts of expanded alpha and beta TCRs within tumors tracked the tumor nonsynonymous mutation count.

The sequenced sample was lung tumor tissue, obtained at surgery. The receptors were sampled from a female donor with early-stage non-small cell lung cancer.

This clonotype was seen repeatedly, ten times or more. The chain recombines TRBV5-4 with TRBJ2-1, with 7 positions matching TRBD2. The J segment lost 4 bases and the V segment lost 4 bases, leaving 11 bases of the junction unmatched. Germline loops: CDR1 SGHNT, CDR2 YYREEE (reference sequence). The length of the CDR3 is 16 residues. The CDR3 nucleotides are TGTGCCAGCAGCAAGCGCGGGGGAAGGCCGTACAATGAGCAGTTCTTC. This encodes CASSKRGGRPYNEQFF.

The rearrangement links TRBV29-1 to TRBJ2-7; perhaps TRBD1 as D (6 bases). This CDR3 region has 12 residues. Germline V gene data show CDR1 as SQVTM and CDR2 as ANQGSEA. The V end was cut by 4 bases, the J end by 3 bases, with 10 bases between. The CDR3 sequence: CSVGEDSYEQYF. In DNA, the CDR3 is TGCAGCGTTGGCGAGGACAGCTACGAGCAGTACTTC.

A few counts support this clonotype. Here the CDR3 reads CASSPQGKTPTQYF. The DNA for the CDR3 is TGTGCCAGCAGCCCCCAGGGCAAGACTCCGACCCAGTACTTC. The genes are TRBV12-3 or TRBV12-4 and TRBJ2-5, with D possibly being TRBD1 (5 bases). V gave up 6 bases and J gave up 7 bases, with 18 bases separating them. The CDR3 runs 14 residues.

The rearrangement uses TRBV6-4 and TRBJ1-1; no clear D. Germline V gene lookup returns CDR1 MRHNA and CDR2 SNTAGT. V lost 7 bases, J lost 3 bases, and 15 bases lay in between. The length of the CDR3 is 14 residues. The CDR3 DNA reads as TGTGCCAGCACCCCCGTTGGGGTTGACACTGAAGCTTTCTTT. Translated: CASTPVGVDTEAFF.

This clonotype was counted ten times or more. The CDR3 DNA reads as TGTGCCAGCAGTTCCCTAACAGGGGGCTGGGCGGTAGCTTTCTTT. This gives the protein CASSSLTGGWAVAFF. V is TRBV6-5 and J is TRBJ1-1; 9 nucleotides match TRBD1. CDR1 is MNHEY, CDR2 SVGAGI, per germline. The CDR3 length is 15 residues. V lost 4 bases and J lost 10; bases outside the gene matches: 13.

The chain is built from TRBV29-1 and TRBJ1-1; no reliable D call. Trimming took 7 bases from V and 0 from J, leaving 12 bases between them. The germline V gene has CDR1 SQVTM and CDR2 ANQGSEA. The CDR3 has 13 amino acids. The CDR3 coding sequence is TGCAGCGCCCACAATAACCTGAACACTGAAGCTTTCTTT. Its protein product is CSAHNNLNTEAFF. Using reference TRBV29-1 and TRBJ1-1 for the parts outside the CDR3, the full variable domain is SAVISQKPSRDICQRGTSLTIQCQVDSQVTMMFWYRQQPGQSLTLIATANQGSEATYESGFVIDKFPISRPNLTFSTLTVSNMSPEDSSIYLCSAHNNLNTEAFFGQGTRLTVV.

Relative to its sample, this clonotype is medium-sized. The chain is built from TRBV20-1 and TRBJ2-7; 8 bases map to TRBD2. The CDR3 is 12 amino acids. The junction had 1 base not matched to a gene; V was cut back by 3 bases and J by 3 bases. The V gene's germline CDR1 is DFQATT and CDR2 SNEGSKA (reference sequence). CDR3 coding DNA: TGCAGTGCTAGTAGCGGGGACTACGAGCAGTACTTC. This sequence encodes CSASSGDYEQYF.

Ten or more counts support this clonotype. Here the CDR3 reads CASSVAGQGSGTEAFF. CDR3 nucleotides: TGTGCCAGCAGCGTAGCGGGACAGGGGTCGGGGACTGAAGCTTTCTTT. This chain joins TRBV9 and TRBJ1-1; 10 positions agree with TRBD1. The CDR3 covers 16 residues. The J segment lost 5 bases and the V segment lost 0 bases, leaving 7 bases of the junction unmatched. The germline V gene has CDR1 SGDLS and CDR2 YYNGEE. Full variable domain (outside the CDR3, taken from reference TRBV9 and TRBJ1-1): DSGVTQTPKHLITATGQRVTLRCSPRSGDLSVYWYQQSLDQGLQFLIQYYNGEERAKGNILERFSAQQFPDLHSELNLSSLELGDSALYFCASSVAGQGSGTEAFFGQGTRLTVV.

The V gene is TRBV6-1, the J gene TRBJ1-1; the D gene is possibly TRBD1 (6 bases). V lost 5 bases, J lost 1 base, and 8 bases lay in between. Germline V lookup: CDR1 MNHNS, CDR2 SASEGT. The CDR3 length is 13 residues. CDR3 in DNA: TGTGCCAGCAGTAACAGGGCGAACACTGAAGCTTTCTTT. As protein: CASSNRANTEAFF.

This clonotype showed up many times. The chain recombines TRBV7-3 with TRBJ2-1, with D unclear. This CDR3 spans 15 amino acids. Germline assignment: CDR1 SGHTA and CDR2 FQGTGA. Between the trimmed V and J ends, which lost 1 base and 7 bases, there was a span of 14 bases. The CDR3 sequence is CASSLMVGPENEQFF. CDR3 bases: TGTGCCAGCAGCTTAATGGTCGGGCCGGAAAATGAGCAGTTCTTC.

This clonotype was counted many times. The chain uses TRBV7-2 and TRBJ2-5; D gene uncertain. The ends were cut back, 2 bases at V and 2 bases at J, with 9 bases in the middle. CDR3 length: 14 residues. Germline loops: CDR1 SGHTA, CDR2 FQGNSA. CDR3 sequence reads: CASSLTWQQETQYF. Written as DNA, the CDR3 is TGTGCCAGCAGCTTAACTTGGCAGCAAGAGACCCAGTACTTC. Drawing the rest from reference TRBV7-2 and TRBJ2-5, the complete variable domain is GAGVSQSPSNKVTEKGKDVELRCDPISGHTALYWYRQSLGQGLEFLIYFQGNSAPDKSGLPSDRFSAERTGGSVSTLTIQRTQQEDSAVYLCASSLTWQQETQYFGPGTRLLVL.

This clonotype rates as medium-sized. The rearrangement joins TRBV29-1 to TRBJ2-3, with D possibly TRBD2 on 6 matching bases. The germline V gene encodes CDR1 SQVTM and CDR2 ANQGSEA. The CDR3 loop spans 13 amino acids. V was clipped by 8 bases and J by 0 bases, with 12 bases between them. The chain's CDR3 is CSPRSGSTDTQYF. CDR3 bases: TGCAGCCCGAGGAGCGGGAGCACAGATACGCAGTATTTT.

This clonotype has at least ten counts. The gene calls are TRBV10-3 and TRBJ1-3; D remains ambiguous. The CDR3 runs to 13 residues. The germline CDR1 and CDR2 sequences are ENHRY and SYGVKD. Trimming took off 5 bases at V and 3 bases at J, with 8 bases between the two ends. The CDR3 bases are TGTGCCATCAGTCTAGCACTTGGAAACACCATATATTTT. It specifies CAISLALGNTIYF.

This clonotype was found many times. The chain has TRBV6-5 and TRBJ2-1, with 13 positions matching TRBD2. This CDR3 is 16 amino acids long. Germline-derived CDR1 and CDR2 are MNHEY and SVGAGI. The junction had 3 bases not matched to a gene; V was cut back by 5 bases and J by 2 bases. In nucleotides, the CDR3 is TGTGCCAGCAGTAGACTAGCGGGAGGACCCTACAATGAGCAGTTCTTC. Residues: CASSRLAGGPYNEQFF.

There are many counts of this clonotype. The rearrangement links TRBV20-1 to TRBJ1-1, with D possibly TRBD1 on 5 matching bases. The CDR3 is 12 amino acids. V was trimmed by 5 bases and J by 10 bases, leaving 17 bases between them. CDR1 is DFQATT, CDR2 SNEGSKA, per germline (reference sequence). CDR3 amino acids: CSAFAGPKGAFF. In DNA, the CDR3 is TGCAGTGCTTTCGCGGGACCCAAAGGAGCTTTCTTT.

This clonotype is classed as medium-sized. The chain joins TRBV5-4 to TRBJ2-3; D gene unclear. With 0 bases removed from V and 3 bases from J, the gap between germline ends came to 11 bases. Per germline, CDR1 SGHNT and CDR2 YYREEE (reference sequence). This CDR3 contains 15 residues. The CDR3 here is CASSLEYRSTDTQYF. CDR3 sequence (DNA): TGTGCCAGCAGCTTGGAGTACAGATCTACAGATACGCAGTATTTT.

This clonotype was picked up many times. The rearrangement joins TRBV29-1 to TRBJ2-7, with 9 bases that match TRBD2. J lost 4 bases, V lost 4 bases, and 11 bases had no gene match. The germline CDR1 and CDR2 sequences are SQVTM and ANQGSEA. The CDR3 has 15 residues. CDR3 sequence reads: CSVGTAGGTFYEQYF. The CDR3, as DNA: TGCAGCGTTGGGACGGCGGGAGGGACCTTTTACGAGCAGTACTTC.

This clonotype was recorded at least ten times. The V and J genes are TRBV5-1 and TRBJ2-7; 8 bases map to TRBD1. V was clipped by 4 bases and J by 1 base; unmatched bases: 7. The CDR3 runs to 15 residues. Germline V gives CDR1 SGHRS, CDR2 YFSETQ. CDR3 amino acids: CASSPGQGISYEQYF. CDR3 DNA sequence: TGCGCCAGCAGCCCCGGACAGGGAATTTCCTACGAGCAGTACTTC. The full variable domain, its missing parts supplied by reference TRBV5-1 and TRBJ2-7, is KAGVTQTPRYLIKTRGQQVTLSCSPISGHRSVSWYQQTPGQGLQFLFEYFSETQRNKGNFPGRFSGRQFSNSRSEMNVSTLELGDSALYLCASSPGQGISYEQYFGPGTRLTVT.

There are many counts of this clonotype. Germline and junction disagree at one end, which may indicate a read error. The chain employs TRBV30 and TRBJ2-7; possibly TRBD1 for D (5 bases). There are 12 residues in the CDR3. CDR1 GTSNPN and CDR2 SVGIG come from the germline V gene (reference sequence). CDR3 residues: CAWTKGSVPEDF. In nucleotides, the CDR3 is TGTGCCTGGACCAAGGGGTCAGTCCCCGAGGACTTC.

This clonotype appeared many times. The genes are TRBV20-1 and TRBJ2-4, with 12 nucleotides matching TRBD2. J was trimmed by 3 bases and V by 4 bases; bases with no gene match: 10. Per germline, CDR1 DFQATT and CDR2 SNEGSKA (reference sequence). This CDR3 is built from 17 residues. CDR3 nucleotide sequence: TGCAGTGCTAAGTGGACTAGCGGGATGATGAGCAAAAACATTCAGTACTTC. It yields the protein CSAKWTSGMMSKNIQYF.

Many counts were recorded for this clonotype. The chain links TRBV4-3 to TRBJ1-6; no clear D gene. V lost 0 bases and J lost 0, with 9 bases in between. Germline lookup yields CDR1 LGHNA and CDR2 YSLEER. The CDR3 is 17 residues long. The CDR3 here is CASSQDDKLSYNSPLHF. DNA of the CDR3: TGCGCCAGCAGCCAAGACGACAAACTCTCCTATAATTCACCCCTCCACTTT.

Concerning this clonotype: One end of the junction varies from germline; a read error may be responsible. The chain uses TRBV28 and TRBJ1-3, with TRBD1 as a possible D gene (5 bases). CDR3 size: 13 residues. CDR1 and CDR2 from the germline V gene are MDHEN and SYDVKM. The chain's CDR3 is CATSGGSGNTIYF. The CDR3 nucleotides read TGTGCCACCAGTGGGGGCTCTGGAAACACCATATATTTT.

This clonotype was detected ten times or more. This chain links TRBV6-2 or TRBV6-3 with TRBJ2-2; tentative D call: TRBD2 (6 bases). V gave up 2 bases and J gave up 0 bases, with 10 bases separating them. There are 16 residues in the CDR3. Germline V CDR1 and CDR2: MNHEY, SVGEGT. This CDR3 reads CASSYGLAANTGELFF. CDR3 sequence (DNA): TGTGCCAGCAGTTACGGGTTAGCGGCGAACACCGGGGAGCTGTTTTTT.